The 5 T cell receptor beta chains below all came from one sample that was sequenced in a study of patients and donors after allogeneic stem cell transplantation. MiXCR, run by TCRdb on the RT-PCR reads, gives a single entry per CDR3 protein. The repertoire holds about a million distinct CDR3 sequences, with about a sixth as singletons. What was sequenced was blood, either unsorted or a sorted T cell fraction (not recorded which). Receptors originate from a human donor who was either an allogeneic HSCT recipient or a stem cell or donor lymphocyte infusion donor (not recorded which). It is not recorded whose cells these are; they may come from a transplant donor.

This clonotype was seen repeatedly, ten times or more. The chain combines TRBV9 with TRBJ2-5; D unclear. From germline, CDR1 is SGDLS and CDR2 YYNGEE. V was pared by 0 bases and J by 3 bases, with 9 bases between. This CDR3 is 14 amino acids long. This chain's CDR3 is CASSVEGREETQYF. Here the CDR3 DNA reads TGTGCCAGCAGCGTAGAAGGCAGAGAAGAGACCCAGTACTTC.

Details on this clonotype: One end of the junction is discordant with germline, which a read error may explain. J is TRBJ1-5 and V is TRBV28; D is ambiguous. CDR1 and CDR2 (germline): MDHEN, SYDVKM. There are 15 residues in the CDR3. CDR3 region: CASRFRADSNQPQHF. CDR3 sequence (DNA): TGTGCCAGCCGTTTCCGGGCCGATAGCAATCAGCCCCAGCATTTT.

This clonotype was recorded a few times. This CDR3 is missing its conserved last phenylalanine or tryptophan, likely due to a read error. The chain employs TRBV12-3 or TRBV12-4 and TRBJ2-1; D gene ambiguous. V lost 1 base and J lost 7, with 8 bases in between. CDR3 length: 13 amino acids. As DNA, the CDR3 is TGTGCCAGCAGTTTAGACAGATCTAATGAGCAGTTCTCC. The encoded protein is CASSLDRSNEQFS.

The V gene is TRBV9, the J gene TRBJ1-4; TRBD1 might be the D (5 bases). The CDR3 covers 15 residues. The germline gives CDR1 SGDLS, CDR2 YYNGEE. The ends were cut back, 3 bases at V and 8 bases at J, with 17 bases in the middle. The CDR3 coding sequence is TGTGCCAGCAGCGGCGGACATACCCTGAGCGAAAAACTGTTTTTT. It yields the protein CASSGGHTLSEKLFF.

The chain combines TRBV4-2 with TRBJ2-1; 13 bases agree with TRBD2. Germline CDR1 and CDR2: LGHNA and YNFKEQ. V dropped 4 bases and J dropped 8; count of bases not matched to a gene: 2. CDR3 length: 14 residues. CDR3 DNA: TGTGCCAGCAGCCGACTAGCGGGGGGCGATGAGCAGTTCTTC. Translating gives CASSRLAGGDEQFF.